This is a list of T cell receptor beta chains from one sample in a study of blood T cell repertoires in COVID-19. Profiling relied on immunoSEQ multiplex PCR, and the TCRdb table lists in-frame clones only, not all of them. This table holds roughly 360,000 clones, 85% to 90% found once. The sequenced material came from PBMCs or T cells enriched from blood (not recorded which). Receptor source: a woman between 25 and 40 years old with acute COVID-19. CDR3s include the opening cysteine and the closing phenylalanine or tryptophan.

V,CDR3
TRBV7-3,CASRFRDRGHEQYF
TRBV6-5,CASSPPTDANYGYTF
TRBV4-3,CASSQEPSGATYNEQFF
TRBV7-2,CASSLDGSSGNTIYF
TRBV7-2,CASSYATGRGGANEKLFF
TRBV27,CASSKGALNTEAFF
TRBV25-1,CASENTGAGNTIYF
TRBV12-5,CASGLYGTGNNEQFF
TRBV6-4,CASSDITGELFF
TRBV7-8,CASSLNSQGLVGQFF
TRBV24-1,CATSDLNPSSAQYF
TRBV30,CAWSRNRGSNYGYTF
TRBV9,CASSVVQGPPYPQYF
TRBV10-3,CAISELRGEDSPLHF
TRBV19,CASSGTGGVQPQHF
TRBV9,CASSVTPNSNQPQHF
TRBV7-3,CASSLSGGGANEQFF
TRBV6-4,CASRAQGASGYEQYF
TRBV2,CASRLAFSGNTIYF
TRBV4-3,CASSHSRGTYNEQFF
TRBV5-8,CASSLLRGGPDTQYF
TRBV5-6,CASSLDPPGSYSPLHF
TRBV6-6,CASSSLTGGYTF
TRBV25-1,CASSDPTGFYGYTF
TRBV6-2/TRBV6-3,CASSYSGTGYNEQFF
TRBV5-1,CASSLEPGRRATEAFF
TRBV7-2,CASSLVKGVGSPLHF
TRBV27,CASSIRGGGSTDTQYF
TRBV6-5,CASSYGQVNTEAFF
TRBV7-9,CASSPSRGSNTEAFF
TRBV19,CASAGESSYEQYF
TRBV19,CASSGQFSAKNIQYF
TRBV7-8,CASSLDRTERTFF
TRBV6-5,CASGPGHDGTEAFF
TRBV10-1,CASSEIGGQGTYEQYF
TRBV10-2,CASRFTGEATEAFF
TRBV10-3,CATRTGTYEQYF
TRBV12-3/TRBV12-4,CASSIGQGTEAFF
TRBV29-1,CSDRQNNYGYTF
TRBV5-1,CASSFSGEQYF
TRBV2,CASSASQGLNTEAFF
TRBV9,CASSPETGANYGYTF
TRBV11-2,CASSLDRNQPQHF
TRBV27,CASSLTGFDWPYEQYF
TRBV5-6,CASRVILGGLNQPQHF